This T cell receptor beta chain stems from a study of blood T cell repertoires in COVID-19. On the study more broadly: From the United States, Italy and Spain came samples of acute and convalescent COVID-19. In each case, the material was cDNA or gDNA derived from T cells, B-cell-depleted T cells, or PBMCs.

Original handling: Amplification of reference gene primers was used by the study to estimate nucleated cell counts. Data came from immunoSEQ multiplex PCR; TCRdb stores just in-frame clones and leaves some out. D and trimming come from the DNA, and the V and J calls and clone size come from that table. The sample contains tens of thousands of clones, around 90% of which appear only once. Germline CDR1 is SGHTA and CDR2 is FQGNSA. Between the trimmed V and J ends, which lost 5 bases and 6 bases, there was a span of 16 bases. The CDR3 extends over 15 amino acids. The source of this sequence is a man aged 50 to 59 with acute or convalescent COVID-19. V is TRBV7-2 and J is TRBJ1-4; maybe TRBD1 (5 bases). The source material was peripheral blood. CDR3 sequence: CASSPGDARDEKLFF. The CDR3 DNA follows: TGTGCCAGCAGCCCCGGAGACGCCAGGGATGAAAAACTGTTTTTT. The variable domain in full, completed from reference TRBV7-2 and TRBJ1-4, reads GAGVSQSPSNKVTEKGKDVELRCDPISGHTALYWYRQSLGQGLEFLIYFQGNSAPDKSGLPSDRFSAERTGGSVSTLTIQRTQQEDSAVYLCASSPGDARDEKLFFGSGTQLSVL.